This T cell receptor beta chain was observed in a study of T cells in localized non-small cell lung cancer (dated by TCRdb to the early 2020s). Study-level background: The study examined T cell repertoires in roughly 240 patients with early-stage NSCLC and compared tumors with uninvolved tumor-adjacent lungs. The cohort consisted of 236 treatment-naive NSCLC patients whose localized lung tumors had been resected. Of the NSCLC patients, around 130 were male and around 99 were female, and the mean age was about 69 years.

The CDR3 runs 16 amino acids, cysteine and phenylalanine included. Only the CDR3 region is kept as DNA, spanning 48 bases read in frame from base 1. Comments on this clone: Its antigen remains unidentified. Base qualities are not recorded, but no much larger clone differs from it by a single base.

TCR beta CDR3 regions were sequenced from DNA using the immunoSEQ Assay. Per the source publication's procedure: T cell density was computed as TCR beta template counts normalized to usable DNA estimated by amplifying housekeeping genes. Richness was estimated with the preseqR package, extrapolating to 400,000 templates for PBMC samples and 120,000 templates for tissue samples. Clonality was defined as one minus Pielou's evenness. Differential abundance testing on productive amino-acid clonotypes, with a minimum total count of 5 and an alpha of 0.1, was used to identify tissue-enriched TCRs. Repertoire overlap between compartments was quantified with the Jaccard Index and Morisita Overlap Index. TCR beta CDR3s were clustered by GLIPH together with public tetramer-defined viral CDR3s, and at least three viral sequences plus V-gene enrichment were required for viral motifs. Drawn from immuneACCESS, this table holds only the in-frame rearrangements with V and J called that TCRdb kept. Clones are partly lost; checked studies trace under half to an unresolved V gene and leave the rest unexplained. V and J calls plus clone size are reproduced from that table; the DNA served to infer D and trimming. The sample has about 40,000 clones on record, 85% to 90% of them singletons. The leading ten clones occupy approximately 3.5% of the sample.

At diagnosis, tumor, uninvolved tumor-adjacent lung and peripheral blood were collected and then preserved as a mix of FFPE and fresh-frozen material. For TCR repertoire profiling, the blood samples were analyzed as peripheral blood mononuclear cells. Here is what the overall study found, with its caveats: A median of about 53 of the top 100 tumor clones were detected in paired uninvolved adjacent lung, and 25 to 35 of these tumor clones were also found among the top 100 clones of the paired uninvolved adjacent lung. Uninvolved tumor-adjacent lung showed the highest T cell clonality, higher than tumor, which suggests more focused antigenic responses in the uninvolved tumor-adjacent lung. Higher T cell density in blood was associated with longer overall survival, whereas higher clonality in adjacent lung was associated with shorter survival. Because the study design was exploratory, TCR variables were selected using unadjusted p-values without false-discovery rate correction. Multi-region tumor sequencing was not performed, so intratumor heterogeneity could not be excluded.

The source of this sequence is a man aged 18 to 49 with stage I lung adenocarcinoma. The chain joins TRBV21-1 to TRBJ2-3; no DNA check was done on the table's D call, TRBD1. TRBV21-1 is labeled a pseudogene. Sample: peripheral blood, taken before any cancer treatment. The base sequence is TGTGCCAGCAGCAAAGCGGACCAGACAGGGAAGGATACGCAGTATTTT. Translated, it reads CASSKADQTGKDTQYF.